This entry lists 2 T cell receptor beta chains sequenced from one sample in a study of blood T cells in healthy people across ages. It was with a sample-barcoded 5' primer and a J-beta primer mix that a second PCR of roughly 6 to 12 cycles was run. TCRdb analysed the 5' RACE reads with MiXCR anew, one entry per CDR3 protein. The sample shows roughly 700,000 distinct CDR3 sequences, roughly 25% of them seen only once. This sample also belongs to another study, concerning T cells of mothers and their children.

The sequenced sample consisted of blood. The receptors here all came from a boy aged 10-17 years in good health.

V is TRBV11-2 and J is TRBJ2-5, with 12 bases lining up with TRBD2. Germline V gene data show CDR1 as SGHAT and CDR2 as FQNNGV. After removal of 5 bases from V and 6 bases from J, the junction contained 22 bases not matched to a gene. The CDR3 has 20 residues. CDR3 sequence: CASSQISSRGLAGGIKTQYF. DNA for the CDR3: TGTGCCAGCAGCCAAATATCATCTCGGGGGCTAGCGGGGGGGATCAAGACCCAGTACTTC.

This clonotype was detected ten times or more. The V gene is TRBV20-1, the J gene TRBJ1-4; perhaps TRBD1 as D (6 bases). The V gene's germline CDR1 is DFQATT and CDR2 SNEGSKA (reference sequence). Between the trimmed V and J ends, which lost 1 base and 4 bases, there was a span of 16 bases. The CDR3 loop spans 16 amino acids. CDR3 in amino acids: CSARVDSPTNNEKLFF. The CDR3 nucleotides read TGCAGTGCTAGAGTGGACAGCCCGACCAATAATGAAAAACTGTTTTTT.